This TCR beta chain was identified during a study of early T cells in non-severe SARS-CoV-2 infection. As for the study in general: The sequenced material was bulk RNA from unsorted whole blood, and its chains were unpaired. Study results and caveats: The matching step, a VDJdb search, favored anti-spike CD8 responses and missed private and CD4 specificities.

Looked up from germline, CDR1 is MNHEY and CDR2 is SMNVEV (reference sequence). Between the trimmed V and J ends, which lost 4 bases and 4 bases, there was a span of 16 bases. The CDR3 contains 15 residues. Researchers tagged individual cDNA molecules with unique molecular identifiers. TCRdb redid the calling of the 5' RACE reads with MiXCR, one entry per CDR3 protein. Seen here are tens of thousands of distinct CDR3 sequences, roughly 12% observed once, and the top ten hold more than 3%. This clonotype has more than one count but fewer than ten. No antigen is known for it. This chain links TRBV27 with TRBJ2-5; weak D call: TRBD1 (5 bases). The sequencing input was whole blood. This clonotype originated in an adult who was a healthcare worker with PCR-confirmed SARS-CoV-2 infection or an uninfected control (not recorded which). This CDR3 is CASSSIQSGIETQYF. CDR3 nucleotides: TGTGCCAGCAGTTCGATACAGTCAGGGATAGAGACCCAGTACTTC.